What follows are 17 T cell receptor beta chains derived from one specimen sequenced in a study of shared clonotypes between healthy human individuals. Clones were sequenced by immunoSEQ multiplex PCR, and TCRdb holds only the in-frame ones, with some missing. The profile shows around 690,000 clones, less than 95% of them singletons. Source material: memory CD8+ T cells from PBMCs. The sample's subset: CD45RO+ cells pooled with CCR7-negative TemRA cells. The receptors come from a young man in good health. Some clones in this sample may be carry-over from other donors' samples.

J is TRBJ2-1 and V is TRBV4-1; possible D gene TRBD2, 6 bases. Germline V lookup: CDR1 MGHRA, CDR2 YSYEKL. V was trimmed by 4 bases and J by 1 base, leaving 14 bases between them. The CDR3 is 16 amino acids. The CDR3 coding sequence is TGCGCCAGCAGCCGACTGGGAGGTAGGTCCTACAATGAGCAGTTCTTC. Protein product: CASSRLGGRSYNEQFF.

This clone was seen just once. J is TRBJ2-7 and V is TRBV6-5; 9 bases align to TRBD2. V lost 6 bases to trimming and J lost 1 base; unmatched junction nucleotides: 7. Germline V lookup: CDR1 MNHEY, CDR2 SVGAGI. CDR3 length equals 15 residues. The CDR3 nucleotides read TGTGCCAGCAGCCTTGGACTAGCGCCTTCCTACGAGCAGTACTTC. This codes for CASSLGLAPSYEQYF.

The chain links TRBV27 to TRBJ2-7; no clear D. CDR1 and CDR2 (germline): MNHEY, SMNVEV (reference sequence). The CDR3 runs 13 residues. V lost 4 bases and J lost 4, with 11 bases in between. The CDR3 region has the DNA TGTGCCAGCAGTTCACGTCCTAAGTACGAGCAGTACTTC. It translates to CASSSRPKYEQYF.

This chain links TRBV6-1 with TRBJ1-4; no clear D. Germline V gives CDR1 MNHNS, CDR2 SASEGT. V lost 5 bases and J 3 bases, leaving 13 bases between the germline ends. The CDR3 runs to 15 residues. DNA for the CDR3: TGTGCCAGCAGTCGGCCCGTCTCGGCTAATGAAAAACTGTTTTTT. Translated, it gives CASSRPVSANEKLFF.

The chain couples TRBV27 to TRBJ1-2, with D possibly being TRBD1 (6 bases). CDR1 is MNHEY, CDR2 SMNVEV, per germline (reference sequence). CDR3 length: 13 amino acids. V lost 3 bases, J lost 7 bases, and 12 bases lay in between. The CDR3 region is CASSFTSRGGYTF. The CDR3 DNA is TGTGCCAGCAGTTTCACCTCCAGGGGTGGCTACACCTTC.

The chain links TRBV4-3 to TRBJ1-5; D uncertain. The CDR3 is 15 residues long. V was clipped by 1 base and J by 4 bases, with 11 bases between them. The V gene's germline CDR1 is LGHNA and CDR2 YSLEER. The CDR3 sequence is CASSQVVAANQPQHF. The CDR3 region has the DNA TGCGCCAGCAGCCAAGTAGTGGCAGCAAATCAGCCCCAGCATTTT.

The chain is built from TRBV18 and TRBJ2-3; D call uncertain. The CDR3 has 14 residues. Germline-derived CDR1 and CDR2 are KGHSH and LQKENI. V lost 3 bases and J 0 bases, leaving 7 bases between the germline ends. The DNA of the CDR3 is TGTGCCAGCTCACCGTCCCTTAGCACAGATACGCAGTATTTT. It encodes CASSPSLSTDTQYF.

The chain joins TRBV7-8 to TRBJ1-5, with no clear D. Germline loops: CDR1 SGHVS, CDR2 FQNEAQ. With 5 bases removed from V and 1 base from J, the gap between germline ends came to 12 bases. The CDR3 covers 15 residues. The CDR3 DNA reads TGTGCCAGCAGCCCTTTGGTAAGGAGCAATCAGCCCCAGCATTTT. Encoded protein: CASSPLVRSNQPQHF.

The rearrangement joins TRBV27 to TRBJ2-7; D tentatively fits TRBD1 or TRBD2 (6 bases each). CDR1 is MNHEY, CDR2 SMNVEV, per germline (reference sequence). This CDR3 contains 15 residues. V lost 7 bases, J lost 2 bases, and 18 bases lay in between. As DNA, the CDR3 is TGTGCCAGCAAGGGGGTGCGCGGGGTCACCTACGAGCAGTACTTC. Amino acid sequence: CASKGVRGVTYEQYF.

V and J are TRBV6-4 and TRBJ2-1, with unresolved D. Per the germline V gene, CDR1 is MRHNA and CDR2 is SNTAGT. V lost 6 bases and J lost 7, with 7 bases in between. This CDR3 has 11 residues. CDR3 sequence reads: CASRNANEQFF. CDR3 sequence (DNA): TGTGCCAGCAGGAACGCAAATGAGCAGTTCTTC.

J is TRBJ2-3 and V is TRBV27; D gene ambiguous. There are 15 residues in the CDR3. V lost 2 bases to trimming and J lost 0 bases, with 9 bases between them. The germline V gene encodes CDR1 MNHEY and CDR2 SMNVEV (reference sequence). CDR3 coding DNA: TGTGCCAGCAGTTTACTTGGGCGGAGCACAGATACGCAGTATTTT. It yields the protein CASSLLGRSTDTQYF.

This chain connects TRBV29-1 to TRBJ1-1, with a tentative D call TRBD1 (5 bases). Germline V gene sequence: CDR1 SQVTM, CDR2 ANQGSEA. There are 12 residues in the CDR3. Trimming took off 7 bases at V and 6 bases at J, with 15 bases between the two ends. The CDR3 DNA reads TGCAGCGGGAGGGACGGGTGGGCTGAAGCTTTCTTT. Amino acids: CSGRDGWAEAFF.

With regard to this clone: The same CDR3 is also encoded by other DNA sequences in this sample. The chain carries TRBV10-3 and TRBJ1-2; no reliable D call. The CDR3 is made up of 13 amino acids. Trimming left V 0 bases short and J 2 bases short, with 4 bases between. Germline V gene data show CDR1 as ENHRY and CDR2 as SYGVKD. DNA for the CDR3: TGTGCCATCAGTGAGTCTGGGAACTATGGCTACACCTTC. It is translated as CAISESGNYGYTF.

The V and J genes are TRBV5-8 and TRBJ1-3; TRBD1 matches at 8 bases. With 0 bases clipped from V and 8 bases from J, the junction kept 7 bases outside the gene matches. Germline CDR1 and CDR2: SGHTS and YDEGEE. The CDR3 spans 15 residues. The CDR3 spells CASSLDRGVADTIYF. CDR3 DNA sequence: TGTGCCAGCAGCTTGGACAGGGGGGTAGCGGACACCATATATTTT.

The V call is TRBV6-4, the J call TRBJ2-1; no reliable D call. The germline V gene has CDR1 MRHNA and CDR2 SNTAGT. V lost 2 bases and J 7 bases, leaving 6 bases between the germline ends. This CDR3 contains 12 residues. The CDR3 DNA is TGTGCCAGCAGTGACGGTGTTAATGAGCAGTTCTTC. It encodes CASSDGVNEQFF.

The chain employs TRBV2 and TRBJ2-7, with 10 bases that match TRBD1. The J segment lost 3 bases and the V segment lost 4 bases, leaving 6 bases of the junction unmatched. This CDR3 contains 15 residues. CDR1 SNHLY and CDR2 FYNNEI come from the germline V gene. CDR3: CASSGPGTGVYEQYF. The CDR3 coding sequence is TGTGCCAGCAGTGGGCCCGGGACAGGGGTCTACGAGCAGTACTTC.

The CDR3 DNA follows: TGTGCCAGCAGCTTAGACGGTAAAAGAGGGTACTTC. It encodes CASSLDGKRGYF. The chain recombines TRBV7-9 with TRBJ2-5; D uncertain. The CDR3 spans 12 residues. The germline V gene has CDR1 SEHNR and CDR2 FQNEAQ (reference sequence). Between the trimmed V and J ends, which lost 1 base and 13 bases, there was a span of 13 bases.